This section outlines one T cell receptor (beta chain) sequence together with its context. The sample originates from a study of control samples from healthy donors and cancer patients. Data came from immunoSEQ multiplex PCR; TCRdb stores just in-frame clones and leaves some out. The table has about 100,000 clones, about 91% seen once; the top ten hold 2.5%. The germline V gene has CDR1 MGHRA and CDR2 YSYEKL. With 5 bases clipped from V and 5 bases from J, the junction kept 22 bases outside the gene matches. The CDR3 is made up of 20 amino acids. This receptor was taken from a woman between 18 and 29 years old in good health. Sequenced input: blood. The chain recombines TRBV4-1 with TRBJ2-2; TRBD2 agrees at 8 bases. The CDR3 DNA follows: TGCGCCAGCAGCTGGCAAAGAGGAGTCCGGGTAGCGGGACGAACCGGGGAGCTGTTTTTT. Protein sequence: CASSWQRGVRVAGRTGELFF.